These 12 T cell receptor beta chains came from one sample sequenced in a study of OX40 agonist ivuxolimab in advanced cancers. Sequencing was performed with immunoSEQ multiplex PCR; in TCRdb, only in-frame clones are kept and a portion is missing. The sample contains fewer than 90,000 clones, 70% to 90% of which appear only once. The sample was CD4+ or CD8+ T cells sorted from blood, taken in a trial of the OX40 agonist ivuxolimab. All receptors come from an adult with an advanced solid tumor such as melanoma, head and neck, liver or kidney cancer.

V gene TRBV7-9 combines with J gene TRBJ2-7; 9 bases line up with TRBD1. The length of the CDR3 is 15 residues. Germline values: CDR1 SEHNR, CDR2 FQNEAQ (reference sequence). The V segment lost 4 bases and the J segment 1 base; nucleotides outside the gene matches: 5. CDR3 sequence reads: CASSSGQGWSYEQYF. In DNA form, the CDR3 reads TGTGCCAGCAGCTCGGGACAGGGCTGGTCCTACGAGCAGTACTTC.

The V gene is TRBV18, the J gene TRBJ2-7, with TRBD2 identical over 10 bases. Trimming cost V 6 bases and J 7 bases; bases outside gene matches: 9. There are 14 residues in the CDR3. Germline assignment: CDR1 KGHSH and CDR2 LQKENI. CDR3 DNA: TGTGCCAGCTCTCGGAGCGGGAGGGCTGGTGAGCAGTACTTC. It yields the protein CASSRSGRAGEQYF. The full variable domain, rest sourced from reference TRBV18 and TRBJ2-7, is NAGVMQNPRHLVRRRGQEARLRCSPMKGHSHVYWYRQLPEEGLKFMVYLQKENIIDESGMPKERFSAEFPKEGPSILRIQQVVRGDSAAYFCASSRSGRAGEQYFGPGTRLTVT.

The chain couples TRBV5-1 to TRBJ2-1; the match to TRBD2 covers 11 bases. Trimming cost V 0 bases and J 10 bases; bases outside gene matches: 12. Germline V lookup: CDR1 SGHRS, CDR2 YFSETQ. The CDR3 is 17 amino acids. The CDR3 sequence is CASSLDRRSGRALEQFF. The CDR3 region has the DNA TGCGCCAGCAGCTTGGATCGGCGTAGCGGGAGGGCCCTAGAGCAGTTCTTC.

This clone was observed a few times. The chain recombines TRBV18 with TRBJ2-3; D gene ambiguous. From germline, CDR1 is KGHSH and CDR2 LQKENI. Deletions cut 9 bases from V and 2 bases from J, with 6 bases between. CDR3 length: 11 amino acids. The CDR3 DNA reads TGTGCCAGTCGCAACACAGATACGCAGTATTTT. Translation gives CASRNTDTQYF.

The CDR3 loop reads CAVSRESSYEQYF. CDR3 DNA sequence: TGTGCCGTCAGCAGGGAAAGCTCCTACGAGCAGTACTTC. This sequence joins TRBV6-1 and TRBJ2-7; a possible D gene is TRBD1 (5 bases). The V end lost 11 bases, the J end lost 0 bases, and 14 bases lay between the germline ends. There are 13 residues in the CDR3. Germline CDR1 and CDR2: MNHNS and SASEGT.

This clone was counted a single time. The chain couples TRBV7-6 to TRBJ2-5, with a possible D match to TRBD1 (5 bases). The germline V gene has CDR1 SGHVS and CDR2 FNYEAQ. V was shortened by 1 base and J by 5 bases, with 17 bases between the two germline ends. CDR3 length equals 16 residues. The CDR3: CASSLGDDSYGETQYF. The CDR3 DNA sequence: TGTGCCAGCAGCTTAGGAGATGACAGCTACGGGGAGACCCAGTACTTC. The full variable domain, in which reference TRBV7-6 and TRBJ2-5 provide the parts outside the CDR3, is GAGVSQSPRYKVTKRGQDVALRCDPISGHVSLYWYRQALGQGPEFLTYFNYEAQQDKSGLPNDRFSAERPEGSISTLTIQRTEQRDSAMYRCASSLGDDSYGETQYFGPGTRLLVL.

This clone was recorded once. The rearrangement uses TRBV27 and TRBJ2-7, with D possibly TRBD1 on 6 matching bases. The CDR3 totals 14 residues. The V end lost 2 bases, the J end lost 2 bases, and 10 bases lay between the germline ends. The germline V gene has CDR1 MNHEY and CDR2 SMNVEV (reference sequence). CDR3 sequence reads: CASSLHRATYEQYF. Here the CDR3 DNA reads TGTGCCAGCAGTTTACACAGGGCCACCTACGAGCAGTACTTC.

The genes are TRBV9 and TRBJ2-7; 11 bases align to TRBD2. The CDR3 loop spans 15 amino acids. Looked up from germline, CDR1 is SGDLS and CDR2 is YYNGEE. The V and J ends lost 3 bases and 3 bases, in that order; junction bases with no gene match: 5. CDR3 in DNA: TGTGCCAGCAGCGCAGTAGCGGGAGGGCGCTACGAGCAGTACTTC. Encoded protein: CASSAVAGGRYEQYF.

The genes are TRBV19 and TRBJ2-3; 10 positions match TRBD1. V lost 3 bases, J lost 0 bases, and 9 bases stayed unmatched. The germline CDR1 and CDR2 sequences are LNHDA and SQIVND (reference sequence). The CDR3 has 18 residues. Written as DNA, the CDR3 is TGTGCCAGTAGTATCCGATCGGGACAGGGGTATAGCACAGATACGCAGTATTTT. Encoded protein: CASSIRSGQGYSTDTQYF. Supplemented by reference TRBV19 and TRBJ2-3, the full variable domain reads DGGITQSPKYLFRKEGQNVTLSCEQNLNHDAMYWYRQDPGQGLRLIYYSQIVNDFQKGDIAEGYSVSREKKESFPLTVTSAQKNPTAFYLCASSIRSGQGYSTDTQYFGPGTRLTVL.

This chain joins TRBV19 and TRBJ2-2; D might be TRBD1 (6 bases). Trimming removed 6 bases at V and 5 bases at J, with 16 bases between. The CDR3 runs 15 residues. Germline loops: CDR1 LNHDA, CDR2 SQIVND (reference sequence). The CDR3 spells CASSRGQFETGELFF. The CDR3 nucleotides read TGTGCCAGTAGCAGAGGACAGTTCGAAACCGGGGAGCTGTTTTTT.

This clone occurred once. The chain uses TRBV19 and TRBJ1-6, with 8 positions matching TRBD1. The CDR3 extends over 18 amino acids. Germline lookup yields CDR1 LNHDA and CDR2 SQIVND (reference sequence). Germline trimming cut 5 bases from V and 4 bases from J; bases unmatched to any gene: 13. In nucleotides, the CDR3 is TGTGCCAGTAGTGTAACGAACAACCGGGACAGGTATAATTCACCCCTCCACTTT. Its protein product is CASSVTNNRDRYNSPLHF.

This chain's CDR3 is CASSFEGGRIETQYF. CDR3 DNA sequence: TGCGCCAGCAGCTTTGAAGGGGGTCGGATAGAGACCCAGTACTTC. The V and J genes are TRBV5-1 and TRBJ2-5; perhaps TRBD1 as D (6 bases). CDR1 is SGHRS, CDR2 YFSETQ, per germline. Trimming shortened V by 2 bases and J by 4 bases, and 15 bases separated the two germline ends. The CDR3 is made up of 15 amino acids.